This T cell receptor (beta chain) was identified during a study of blood T cell repertoires in COVID-19. Background on the study: Acute and convalescent COVID-19 samples came from the United States, Italy and Spain. PBMCs, B-cell-depleted T cells, or T cells were the source of the cDNA or gDNA that made up the material.

CDR3 length: 15 amino acids. Unmatched junction bases numbered 2, after V lost 0 bases and J lost 8 bases. Germline V gives CDR1 LGHNT, CDR2 FRNRAP. Per the original data handling: Using reference gene primer amplification, nucleated cell counts were estimated. Clones were sequenced by immunoSEQ multiplex PCR, and TCRdb holds only the in-frame ones, with some missing. V and J calls and clone size are copied from that table; D and trimming were computed from the DNA. The table lists about 100,000 clones, approximately 88% of them singletons. This chain connects TRBV12-5 to TRBJ2-1; 12 bases are shared with TRBD2. This TCR derives from a man between 60 and 75 years old with acute or convalescent COVID-19. Sequences were obtained from peripheral blood. CDR3 in amino acids: CASGLVGLAGYEQFF. CDR3 sequence (DNA): TGTGCTAGTGGTTTGGTTGGACTAGCGGGATATGAGCAGTTCTTC.